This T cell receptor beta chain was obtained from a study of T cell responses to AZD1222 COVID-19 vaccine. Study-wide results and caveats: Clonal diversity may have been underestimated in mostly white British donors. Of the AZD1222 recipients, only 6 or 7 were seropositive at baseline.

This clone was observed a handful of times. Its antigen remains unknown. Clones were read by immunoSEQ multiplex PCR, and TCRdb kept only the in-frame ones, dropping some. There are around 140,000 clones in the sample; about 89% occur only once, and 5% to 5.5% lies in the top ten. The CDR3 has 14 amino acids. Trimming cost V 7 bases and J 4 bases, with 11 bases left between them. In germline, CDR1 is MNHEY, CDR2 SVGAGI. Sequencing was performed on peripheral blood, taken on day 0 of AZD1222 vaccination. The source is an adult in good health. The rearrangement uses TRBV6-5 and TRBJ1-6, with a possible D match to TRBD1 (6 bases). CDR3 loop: CASTRTEYNSPLHF. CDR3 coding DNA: TGTGCCAGCACAAGGACAGAGTATAATTCACCCCTCCACTTT.